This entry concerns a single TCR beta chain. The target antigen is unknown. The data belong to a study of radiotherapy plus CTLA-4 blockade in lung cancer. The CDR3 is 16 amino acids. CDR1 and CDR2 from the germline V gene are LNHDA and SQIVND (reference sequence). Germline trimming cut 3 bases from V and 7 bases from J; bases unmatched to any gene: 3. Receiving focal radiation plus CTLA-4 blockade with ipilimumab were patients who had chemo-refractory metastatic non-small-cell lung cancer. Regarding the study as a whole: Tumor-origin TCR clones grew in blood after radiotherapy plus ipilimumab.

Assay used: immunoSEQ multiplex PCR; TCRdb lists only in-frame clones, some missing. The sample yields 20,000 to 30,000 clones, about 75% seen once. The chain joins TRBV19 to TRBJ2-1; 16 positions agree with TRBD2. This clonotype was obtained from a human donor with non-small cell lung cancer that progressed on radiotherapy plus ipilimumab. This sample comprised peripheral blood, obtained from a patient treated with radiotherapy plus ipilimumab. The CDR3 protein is CASSMGLAGGWNEQFF. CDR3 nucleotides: TGTGCCAGTAGTATGGGACTAGCGGGGGGGTGGAATGAGCAGTTCTTC.